The source of this TCR beta chain is a study of cytomegalovirus exposure and HLA in healthy donors. General study points: A few CMV-associated chains were confirmed in vitro to be specific for CMV antigens. The TCR clusters that emerged in the first cohort tended, a later analysis found, to co-occur in the 110 or so validation repertoires. According to the study, around 180 TCR beta chains were cytomegalovirus-associated. For cytomegalovirus status, the classifier reportedly gave diagnoses with high specificity and sensitivity.

Repertoires were generated with immunoSEQ multiplex PCR, while TCRdb's copy carries only in-frame clones and drops some. The table includes over 85,000 clones, just under 95% detected once. V lost 5 bases and J lost 1, with 14 bases in between. This CDR3 contains 16 residues. Per the germline V gene, CDR1 is SEHNR and CDR2 is FQNEAQ (reference sequence). As to this clone: The antigen remains undetermined.

Sequencing was performed on PBMCs. This TCR derives from a woman aged 18-29 years in good health and CMV-seronegative. This sequence joins TRBV7-9 and TRBJ2-2; weak D call: TRBD1 (6 bases). The CDR3 reads CASSGGAGQNTGELFF. The CDR3 DNA follows: TGTGCCAGCAGCGGGGGCGCTGGGCAGAACACCGGGGAGCTGTTTTTT.